One sample yielded the 18 T cell receptor beta chains listed below, sequenced in a study of CD8+ T cells in alopecia areata. Treatment of the sample: oral pan-JAK inhibitor, 5-10 mg twice daily. Sequencing templates came from extracted RNA that was reverse transcribed into cDNA. Assay used: immunoSEQ multiplex PCR; TCRdb lists only in-frame clones, some missing. The data contain 150,000 to 200,000 clones, about three fifths of them seen just once; the ten biggest clones take up over 0.9%. The sample consisted of CD4+ T cells sorted from blood, taken at week 24, from a patient treated with tofacitinib. The receptors shown here come from a human donor with alopecia areata.

V is TRBV4-3 and J is TRBJ2-2; a weak D match, TRBD1 (6 bases). Trimming cost V 1 base and J 0 bases, with 12 bases left between them. The germline V gene has CDR1 LGHNA and CDR2 YSLEER. The CDR3 loop spans 17 amino acids. The CDR3 nucleotides are TGCGCCAGCAGCCAAGTTCTGACAGGCGCGAACACCGGGGAGCTGTTTTTT. Translation: CASSQVLTGANTGELFF.

This chain links TRBV29-1 with TRBJ2-2, with 9 bases identical to TRBD1. V was clipped by 4 bases and J by 5 bases; unmatched bases: 11. In germline, CDR1 is SQVTM, CDR2 ANQGSEA. This CDR3 region has 16 residues. For the CDR3, the DNA is TGCAGCGTTGGAAGGGCGGGACAGGGAGGTACCGGGGAGCTGTTTTTT. Its translation: CSVGRAGQGGTGELFF.

The chain combines TRBV15 with TRBJ2-7, with D uncertain. The CDR3 extends over 14 amino acids. Germline CDR1 LNHNV, CDR2 YYDKDF (reference sequence). The V gene lost 1 base and the J gene lost 2 bases, with 9 bases spanning the gap. The DNA of the CDR3 is TGTGCCACCAGCAGAGTGGCAGGAACCTACGAGCAGTACTTC. Translated: CATSRVAGTYEQYF.

This clone was seen only a few times. DNA of the CDR3: TGCAGCGCCCTGGAGGGGGTTAACTATGGCTACACCTTC. This translates into CSALEGVNYGYTF. The rearrangement joins TRBV29-1 to TRBJ1-2, with D perhaps matching TRBD1 (6 bases). Per germline, CDR1 SQVTM and CDR2 ANQGSEA. This CDR3 contains 13 residues. V lost 7 bases to trimming and J lost 1 base, with 13 bases between them.

This sequence joins TRBV18 and TRBJ1-1, with D tentatively TRBD1 (5 bases). V gave up 1 base and J gave up 0 bases, with 6 bases separating them. The CDR3 runs to 14 residues. Looked up from germline, CDR1 is KGHSH and CDR2 is LQKENI. CDR3 nucleotide sequence: TGTGCCAGCTCACCACGGGGGGTGAACACTGAAGCTTTCTTT. Its translation is CASSPRGVNTEAFF. Variable domain in full (rest from reference TRBV18 and TRBJ1-1): NAGVMQNPRHLVRRRGQEARLRCSPMKGHSHVYWYRQLPEEGLKFMVYLQKENIIDESGMPKERFSAEFPKEGPSILRIQQVVRGDSAAYFCASSPRGVNTEAFFGQGTRLTVV.

The CDR3 DNA sequence: TGTGCCAGCAGTGAATCGTCCCCCTACGAGCAGTACTTC. Its translation: CASSESSPYEQYF. The chain combines TRBV25-1 with TRBJ2-7; D remains unclear. The V end was cut by 1 base, the J end by 2 bases, with 6 bases between. CDR1 is MGHDK, CDR2 SYGVNS, per germline. The CDR3 runs 13 residues.

CDR3 nucleotides: TGTGCCAGTAGTATAGGCGCGCAAGATCAGCCCCAGCATTTT. Translating gives CASSIGAQDQPQHF. The rearrangement uses TRBV19 and TRBJ1-5; D is undetermined. The length of the CDR3 is 14 residues. From germline, CDR1 is LNHDA and CDR2 SQIVND (reference sequence). Trimming cost V 1 base and J 5 bases, with 9 bases left between them. Supplemented by reference TRBV19 and TRBJ1-5, the full variable domain reads DGGITQSPKYLFRKEGQNVTLSCEQNLNHDAMYWYRQDPGQGLRLIYYSQIVNDFQKGDIAEGYSVSREKKESFPLTVTSAQKNPTAFYLCASSIGAQDQPQHFGDGTRLSIL.

The chain carries TRBV19 and TRBJ2-1, with D maybe TRBD2 (5 bases). Per the germline V gene, CDR1 is LNHDA and CDR2 is SQIVND (reference sequence). With 7 bases removed from V and 0 bases from J, the gap between germline ends came to 10 bases. The CDR3 has 14 residues. CDR3: CASKRESSYNEQFF. The CDR3 DNA sequence: TGTGCCAGTAAGAGGGAAAGCTCCTACAATGAGCAGTTCTTC.

Here the CDR3 DNA reads TGCAGCGTTGTAAGATCGGCGGGGGTAATCGATGAGCAGTTCTTC. Its protein product is CSVVRSAGVIDEQFF. The chain employs TRBV29-1 and TRBJ2-1, with 7 bases aligning to TRBD2. J was trimmed by 8 bases and V by 4 bases; bases with no gene match: 14. This CDR3 spans 15 amino acids. In germline, CDR1 is SQVTM, CDR2 ANQGSEA.

The J gene is TRBJ2-7, the V gene TRBV2; 7 bases align to TRBD2. This CDR3 has 12 amino acids. Germline trimming cut 7 bases from V and 2 bases from J; bases unmatched to any gene: 2. Germline CDR1 and CDR2: SNHLY and FYNNEI. The CDR3 spells CASTGLAYEQYF. In DNA form, the CDR3 reads TGTGCCAGCACCGGACTAGCCTACGAGCAGTACTTC.

The V gene is TRBV11-2, the J gene TRBJ2-2; 8 bases agree with TRBD2. This CDR3 has 16 residues. J gave up 4 bases and V 5 bases, and 9 bases lay outside the gene matches. From germline, CDR1 is SGHAT and CDR2 FQNNGV. The CDR3, as DNA: TGTGCCAGCAGCCCAGGGACTAGAGGTCCCACCGGGGAGCTGTTTTTT. Amino acid sequence: CASSPGTRGPTGELFF.

The chain has TRBV27 and TRBJ2-4, with D perhaps TRBD1 (5 bases). CDR1 MNHEY and CDR2 SMNVEV come from the germline V gene (reference sequence). This CDR3 has 15 amino acids. V lost 5 bases and J lost 6, with 17 bases in between. The CDR3 sequence is CASSPRQGDRNIQYF. The CDR3 DNA sequence: TGTGCCAGCAGTCCCCGGCAGGGCGATCGAAACATTCAGTACTTC.

CDR3: CASKTGQGGYTF. CDR3 sequence (DNA): TGTGCCAGTAAGACAGGGCAGGGTGGCTACACCTTC. The chain is built from TRBV6-6 and TRBJ1-2; 7 bases map to TRBD1. V lost 9 bases, J lost 7 bases, and 8 bases stayed unmatched. Per the germline V gene, CDR1 is MNHNY and CDR2 is SVGAGI (reference sequence). This CDR3 region has 12 residues.

The chain uses TRBV7-8 and TRBJ1-2; 11 bases are shared with TRBD1. V dropped 6 bases and J dropped 7; count of bases not matched to a gene: 7. This CDR3 region has 14 residues. The germline gives CDR1 SGHVS, CDR2 FQNEAQ. CDR3 region: CASSHGQGAGGYTF. The CDR3, as DNA: TGTGCCAGCAGTCACGGACAGGGGGCGGGTGGCTACACCTTC.

In nucleotides, the CDR3 is TGTGCCAGCAGCAGAGACCGGGGAACGGGAGAGCAGTACTTC. Translated, it gives CASSRDRGTGEQYF. The gene calls are TRBV7-3 and TRBJ2-7, with TRBD2 as a possible D gene (5 bases). CDR3 size: 14 residues. Trimming left V 5 bases short and J 7 bases short, with 18 bases between. The V gene's germline CDR1 is SGHTA and CDR2 FQGTGA.

The sample holds one count of this clone. The V call is TRBV30, the J call TRBJ1-1; maybe TRBD1 (6 bases). Deletions cut 0 bases from V and 4 bases from J, with 12 bases between. This CDR3 region has 14 residues. The germline V gene has CDR1 GTSNPN and CDR2 SVGIG (reference sequence). The CDR3 sequence is CAWSVPPGVTEAFF. CDR3 nucleotide sequence: TGTGCCTGGAGTGTACCCCCAGGGGTCACTGAAGCTTTCTTT.

Remarks on this clone: At the DNA level, this CDR3 is encoded by other sequences in the same sample as well. The chain employs TRBV7-2 and TRBJ1-2; weak D call: TRBD1 (6 bases). Looked up from germline, CDR1 is SGHTA and CDR2 is FQGNSA. The CDR3 runs to 14 residues. V was cut by 4 bases and J by 2 bases, with 11 bases left in between. The CDR3 protein is CASSSIGQNYGYTF. Written as DNA, the CDR3 is TGTGCCAGCAGCTCGATTGGACAGAACTATGGCTACACCTTC.

The V call is TRBV6-6, the J call TRBJ2-2; tentative D call: TRBD2 (5 bases). The CDR3 contains 13 residues. Per germline, CDR1 MNHNY and CDR2 SVGAGI (reference sequence). The V and J ends lost 7 bases and 6 bases respectively, with 12 bases between them. The CDR3 sequence: CASIDYGAGELFF. CDR3 nucleotide sequence: TGTGCCAGCATTGACTATGGAGCCGGGGAGCTGTTTTTT.